These 11 T cell receptor beta chains came from one sample sequenced in a study of T cells after somatic rescue of genetic block. Method: immunoSEQ multiplex PCR; TCRdb's copy keeps in-frame clones and lacks some. The sample has 11,000 to 15,000 clones, roughly 70% seen once. The sequenced sample consisted of peripheral blood mononuclear cells (PBMCs). Receptors originate from a man between 18 and 35 years old.

The genes are TRBV2 and TRBJ2-3, with 7 bases matching TRBD2. Germline CDR1 SNHLY, CDR2 FYNNEI. J gave up 0 bases and V 2 bases, and 2 bases lay outside the gene matches. The CDR3 loop spans 15 amino acids. The CDR3 DNA follows: TGTGCCAGCAGTGAACCGCGGGGGAGCACAGATACGCAGTATTTT. It is translated as CASSEPRGSTDTQYF.

This clone has only one observation. This chain connects TRBV5-1 to TRBJ1-3, with D perhaps TRBD1 (5 bases). The CDR3 spans 16 residues. Germline CDR1 reads SGHRS; CDR2 reads YFSETQ. V was shortened by 1 base and J by 0 bases, with 11 bases between the two germline ends. This chain's CDR3 is CASSLWDADSGNTIYF. The CDR3, as DNA: TGCGCCAGCAGCTTGTGGGACGCAGACTCTGGAAACACCATATATTTT.

This clone was recorded a few times. The J gene is TRBJ1-5, the V gene TRBV4-1; 11 bases line up with TRBD1. CDR1 is MGHRA, CDR2 YSYEKL, per germline. The CDR3 spans 15 residues. The ends lost 4 bases at V and 5 bases at J; junction bases unmatched: 4. Written as DNA, the CDR3 is TGCGCCAGCAGCCTCCGGGACAGGGGGGATCAGCCCCAGCATTTT. Translation gives CASSLRDRGDQPQHF.

This chain's CDR3 is CASSLPSGKYEQYF. The CDR3 region has the DNA TGTGCCAGCAGTTTACCCTCAGGGAAGTACGAGCAGTACTTC. The V gene is TRBV28, the J gene TRBJ2-7; tentatively, D is TRBD1 (5 bases). The ends were cut back, 2 bases at V and 4 bases at J, with 12 bases in the middle. Germline CDR1 MDHEN, CDR2 SYDVKM. The CDR3 is 14 residues long.

The rearrangement uses TRBV28 and TRBJ2-3; 11 bases are shared with TRBD2. Germline trimming cut 7 bases from V and 4 bases from J; bases unmatched to any gene: 10. The germline gives CDR1 MDHEN, CDR2 SYDVKM. The CDR3 totals 16 residues. CDR3 DNA: TGTGCCAGCACCACTAGCGGGAGATCTACCGCAGATACGCAGTATTTT. Protein product: CASTTSGRSTADTQYF.

This chain uses TRBV7-2 with TRBJ2-7; 8 nucleotides match TRBD1. The CDR3 has 14 amino acids. CDR1 is SGHTA, CDR2 FQGNSA, per germline. The J segment lost 0 bases and the V segment lost 2 bases, leaving 0 bases of the junction unmatched. CDR3 in amino acids: CASSLQGASYEQYF. The DNA of the CDR3 is TGTGCCAGCAGCTTACAGGGGGCCTCCTACGAGCAGTACTTC. The full variable domain, rest sourced from reference TRBV7-2 and TRBJ2-7, is GAGVSQSPSNKVTEKGKDVELRCDPISGHTALYWYRQSLGQGLEFLIYFQGNSAPDKSGLPSDRFSAERTGGSVSTLTIQRTQQEDSAVYLCASSLQGASYEQYFGPGTRLTVT.

The chain is built from TRBV11-2 and TRBJ1-4; D not resolved. From germline, CDR1 is SGHAT and CDR2 FQNNGV. This CDR3 comprises 14 residues. V was pared by 3 bases and J by 0 bases, with 5 bases between. For the CDR3, the DNA is TGTGCCAGCAGCTTCCTTGCAACTAATGAAAAACTGTTTTTT. Residues: CASSFLATNEKLFF.

This chain connects TRBV14 to TRBJ1-6; 8 bases are a match to TRBD1. Germline assignment: CDR1 SGHDN and CDR2 FVKESK. V dropped 4 bases and J dropped 7; count of bases not matched to a gene: 9. The CDR3 length is 16 residues. The CDR3 sequence: CASSPRTGKTNSPLHF. CDR3 sequence (DNA): TGTGCCAGCAGCCCAAGGACAGGGAAAACCAATTCACCCCTCCACTTT.

This clone was seen only once. This chain links TRBV5-5 with TRBJ2-1; 12 bases fit TRBD2. Trimming took 4 bases from V and 4 from J; bases not matched to a gene: 3. The CDR3 loop spans 15 amino acids. The germline V gene encodes CDR1 SGHKS and CDR2 YYEKEE (reference sequence). Here the CDR3 reads CASSRTSGVYNEQFF. CDR3 in DNA: TGTGCCAGCAGCAGGACTAGCGGGGTATACAATGAGCAGTTCTTC.

V and J are TRBV18 and TRBJ2-4; 13 positions match TRBD2. Losses at the gene ends were 2 bases for V and 6 bases for J; bases not matched to a gene: 4. From germline, CDR1 is KGHSH and CDR2 LQKENI. This CDR3 comprises 16 residues. The CDR3 loop is CASSPGLAGERNIQYF. CDR3 coding DNA: TGTGCCAGCTCACCAGGACTAGCGGGAGAAAGAAACATTCAGTACTTC.

The chain is built from TRBV19 and TRBJ1-1, with D unresolved. Germline V gene data show CDR1 as LNHDA and CDR2 as SQIVND (reference sequence). Trimming left V 3 bases short and J 4 bases short, with 6 bases between. This CDR3 contains 12 residues. CDR3 sequence: CASSMGTTEAFF. The DNA of the CDR3 is TGTGCCAGTAGTATGGGTACCACTGAAGCTTTCTTT.